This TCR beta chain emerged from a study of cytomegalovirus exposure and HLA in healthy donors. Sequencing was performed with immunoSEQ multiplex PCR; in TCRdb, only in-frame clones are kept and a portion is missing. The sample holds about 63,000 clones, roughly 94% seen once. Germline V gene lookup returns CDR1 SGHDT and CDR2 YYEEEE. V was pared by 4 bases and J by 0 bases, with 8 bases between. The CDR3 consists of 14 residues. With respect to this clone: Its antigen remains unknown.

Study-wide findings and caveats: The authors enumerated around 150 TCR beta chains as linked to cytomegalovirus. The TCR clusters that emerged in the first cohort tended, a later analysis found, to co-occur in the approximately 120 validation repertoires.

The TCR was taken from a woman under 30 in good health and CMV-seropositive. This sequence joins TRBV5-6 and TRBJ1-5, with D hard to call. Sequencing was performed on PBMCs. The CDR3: CASSREYSNQPQHF. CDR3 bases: TGTGCCAGCAGCCGTGAGTATAGCAATCAGCCCCAGCATTTT. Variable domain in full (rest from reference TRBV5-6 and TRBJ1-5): DAGVTQSPTHLIKTRGQQVTLRCSPKSGHDTVSWYQQALGQGPQFIFQYYEEEERQRGNFPDRFSGHQFPNYSSELNVNALLLGDSALYLCASSREYSNQPQHFGDGTRLSIL.